These 8 T cell receptor beta chains originate from one sample sequenced in a study of blood T cell repertoires in COVID-19. The method was immunoSEQ multiplex PCR; TCRdb's version includes in-frame clones alone and lacks a portion of them. The sample consists of roughly 250,000 clones, around 87% of them appearing once. The sample was peripheral blood. These receptors were taken from a man aged 55 to 70 who had recovered from COVID-19.

The count of this clone is one. The chain carries TRBV11-2 and TRBJ2-7; D perhaps matches TRBD2 (6 bases). The CDR3 sequence is 14 residues long. V gave up 5 bases and J gave up 5 bases, with 16 bases separating them. CDR1 and CDR2 (germline): SGHAT, FQNNGV. CDR3 nucleotides: TGTGCCAGCAGCCCCGGGGGAACCGTCGACGAGCAGTACTTC. As protein: CASSPGGTVDEQYF.

This chain joins TRBV3-1 (or the pseudogene TRBV3-2) and TRBJ1-4; maybe TRBD1 (6 bases). The germline V gene has CDR1 LGHDT and CDR2 YNNKEL (reference sequence). The CDR3 covers 16 residues. Trimming left V 3 bases short and J 8 bases short, with 19 bases between. This CDR3 is CASSHPWAGAYEKLFF. The CDR3 nucleotides are TGTGCCAGCAGCCATCCTTGGGCAGGGGCGTACGAAAAACTGTTTTTT.

This clone was seen a single time. This chain joins TRBV12-5 and TRBJ2-2; D gene uncertain. Between the trimmed V and J ends, which lost 3 bases and 10 bases, there was a span of 6 bases. Germline-derived CDR1 and CDR2 are LGHNT and FRNRAP. This CDR3 has 11 residues. CDR3 sequence (DNA): TGTGCTAGTGGTTTTTCTTTGGAGCTGTTTTTT. Amino acids: CASGFSLELFF.

The chain links TRBV24-1 to TRBJ2-1; D possibly corresponds to TRBD1 (6 bases). Germline CDR1 and CDR2: KGHDR and SFDVKD. Trimming removed 6 bases at V and 4 bases at J, with 15 bases between. This CDR3 spans 15 amino acids. CDR3 region: CATSLTGPGYNEQFF. CDR3 coding DNA: TGTGCCACCAGTCTCACAGGGCCGGGGTACAATGAGCAGTTCTTC.

The V and J genes are TRBV9 and TRBJ1-1, with TRBD1 identical over 7 bases. Germline trimming cut 0 bases from V and 4 bases from J; bases unmatched to any gene: 21. The CDR3 loop spans 20 amino acids. Germline V lookup: CDR1 SGDLS, CDR2 YYNGEE. CDR3 loop: CASSVATIGSRGQWITEAFF. The CDR3, as DNA: TGTGCCAGCAGCGTAGCTACGATAGGGAGTAGGGGGCAGTGGATCACTGAAGCTTTCTTT.

This rearrangement joins TRBV3-1 (or the pseudogene TRBV3-2) to TRBJ1-6; D is unresolved. Trimming removed 3 bases from V and 3 bases from J, with 9 bases in between. Per the germline V gene, CDR1 is LGHDT and CDR2 is YNNKEL (reference sequence). The CDR3 length is 15 residues. CDR3 sequence (DNA): TGTGCCAGCAGCCAGAGCCCGGGCTATAATTCACCCCTCCACTTT. Translated, it gives CASSQSPGYNSPLHF.

This sequence joins TRBV6-4 and TRBJ1-6; possibly TRBD1 for D (6 bases). This CDR3 is built from 13 residues. Germline lookup yields CDR1 MRHNA and CDR2 SNTAGT. The V end was cut by 3 bases, the J end by 10 bases, with 10 bases between. The CDR3 loop is CASSEQGESPLHF. DNA of the CDR3: TGTGCCAGCAGTGAACAGGGAGAGTCACCCCTCCACTTT.

This sequence joins TRBV4-1 and TRBJ1-1, with TRBD1 as a possible D gene (6 bases). The CDR3 has 15 residues. The V gene's germline CDR1 is MGHRA and CDR2 YSYEKL. V was pared by 4 bases and J by 1 base, with 13 bases between. The CDR3 coding sequence is TGCGCCAGCAGCCCCTCCCTGGACAGGAACACTGAAGCTTTCTTT. Translated: CASSPSLDRNTEAFF.